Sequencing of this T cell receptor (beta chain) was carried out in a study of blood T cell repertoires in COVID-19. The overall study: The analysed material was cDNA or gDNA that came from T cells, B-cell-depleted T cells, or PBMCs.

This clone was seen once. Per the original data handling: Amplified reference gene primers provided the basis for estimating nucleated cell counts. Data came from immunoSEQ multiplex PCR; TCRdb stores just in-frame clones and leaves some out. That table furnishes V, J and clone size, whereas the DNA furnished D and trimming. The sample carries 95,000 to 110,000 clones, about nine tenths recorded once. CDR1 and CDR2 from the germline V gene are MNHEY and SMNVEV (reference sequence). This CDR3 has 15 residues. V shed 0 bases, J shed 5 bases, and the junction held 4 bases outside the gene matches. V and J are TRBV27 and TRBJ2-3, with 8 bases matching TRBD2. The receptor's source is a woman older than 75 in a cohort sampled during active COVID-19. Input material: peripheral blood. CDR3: CASSLSRLAGDTQYF. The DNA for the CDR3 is TGTGCCAGCAGTTTATCGAGGCTAGCGGGAGATACGCAGTATTTT.